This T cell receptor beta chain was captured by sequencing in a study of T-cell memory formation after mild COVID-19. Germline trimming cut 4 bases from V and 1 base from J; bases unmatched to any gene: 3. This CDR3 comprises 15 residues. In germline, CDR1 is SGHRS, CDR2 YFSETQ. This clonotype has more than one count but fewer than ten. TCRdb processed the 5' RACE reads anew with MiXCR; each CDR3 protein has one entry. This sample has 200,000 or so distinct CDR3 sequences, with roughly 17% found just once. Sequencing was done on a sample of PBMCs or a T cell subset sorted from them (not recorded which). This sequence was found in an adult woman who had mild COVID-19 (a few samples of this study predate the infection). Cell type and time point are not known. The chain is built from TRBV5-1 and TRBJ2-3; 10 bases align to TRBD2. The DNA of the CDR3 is TGCGCCAGCAGCATAGCGGGGGGAGGCACAGATACGCAGTATTTT. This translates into CASSIAGGGTDTQYF.